This T cell receptor (beta chain) was documented in a study of brain T cells in children with intractable seizures. Surgery cases with the highest brain T cell transcript signatures were chosen for sequencing. Pre-surgery treatment included at least one anti-epileptic drug. CDR1 WSHSY and CDR2 SAAADI come from the germline V gene. J gave up 5 bases and V 7 bases, and 2 bases lay outside the gene matches. The CDR3 runs 12 residues. Repertoires were generated with immunoSEQ multiplex PCR, while TCRdb's copy carries only in-frame clones and drops some. Of some 64,000 clones listed, approximately 95% are singletons.

This clonotype was obtained from a boy in the first two years of life with focal cortical dysplasia and intractable seizures. The chain has TRBV10-2 and TRBJ2-3, with TRBD2 matching over 8 bases. The specimen comprised peripheral blood, sampled at surgery. The CDR3 region is CASNGGEDTQYF. DNA of the CDR3: TGCGCCAGCAACGGGGGGGAAGATACGCAGTATTTT.